The next 27 T cell receptor beta chains were all read from a single sample in a study of T-cell reconstitution after alpha-beta-depleted transplantation in children. This sample's TCRbeta library carried unique molecular identifier barcodes. A single record per CDR3 protein comes from TCRdb applying MiXCR to the PCR reads. This table has about 580,000 distinct CDR3 sequences, over 25% appearing once. The sample here was PBMCs, taken before TCRalphabeta/CD19-depleted stem cell transplant. The source is a boy under two years old with Wiskott-Aldrich syndrome, due to receive a stem cell transplant.

The rearrangement joins TRBV12-3 or TRBV12-4 to TRBJ1-5; 10 bases are shared with TRBD1. This CDR3 spans 15 amino acids. V lost 7 bases, J lost 2 bases, and 5 bases stayed unmatched. CDR3 in DNA: TGTGCCAGCAAAGACAGGGGGCTGGGCAATCAGCCCCAGCATTTT. Residues: CASKDRGLGNQPQHF.

The rearrangement joins TRBV5-1 to TRBJ2-7; possible D gene TRBD1, 6 bases. The CDR3 contains 16 residues. Trimming removed 0 bases from V and 3 bases from J, with 16 bases in between. CDR1 is SGHRS, CDR2 YFSETQ, per germline. CDR3 nucleotides: TGCGCCAGCAGCTTGGAACAGGGTGGCGGATACTACGAGCAGTACTTC. This translates into CASSLEQGGGYYEQYF.

The chain couples TRBV20-1 to TRBJ2-3; maybe TRBD2 (5 bases). The V end was cut by 6 bases, the J end by 5 bases, with 9 bases between. The germline V gene has CDR1 DFQATT and CDR2 SNEGSKA (reference sequence). The length of the CDR3 is 11 residues. CDR3 in amino acids: CSARTEDTQYF. CDR3 DNA sequence: TGCAGTGCGCGGACTGAAGATACGCAGTATTTT.

This clonotype was observed a few times. The rearrangement uses TRBV2 and TRBJ2-7; 9 bases are a match to TRBD1. Germline values: CDR1 SNHLY, CDR2 FYNNEI. Unmatched junction bases numbered 3, after V lost 0 bases and J lost 3 bases. The CDR3 totals 15 residues. CDR3 in DNA: TGTGCCAGCAGTGAAGCGGCGACAGGGGGCTACGAGCAGTACTTC. Translation: CASSEAATGGYEQYF.

The DNA for the CDR3 is TGTGCCAGCAGTTCCCCAGTGGGGGACTCAACCGCGCAGTACTTC. Residues: CASSSPVGDSTAQYF. The chain links TRBV12-3 or TRBV12-4 to TRBJ2-7; a weak D match, TRBD2 (6 bases). This CDR3 has 15 amino acids. The V gene lost 4 bases and the J gene lost 9 bases, with 22 bases spanning the gap.

This clonotype appeared once. The rearrangement uses TRBV5-1 and TRBJ2-3; 8 bases line up with TRBD1. The germline V gene encodes CDR1 SGHRS and CDR2 YFSETQ. With V trimmed by 3 bases and J by 4 bases, 7 bases remained unmatched. This CDR3 has 15 residues. The CDR3 spells CASSSGTGVPDTQYF. CDR3 sequence (DNA): TGCGCCAGCAGCTCCGGGACAGGCGTCCCAGATACGCAGTATTTT.

This clonotype has just one count. The rearrangement joins TRBV9 to TRBJ2-1, with D unclear. The CDR3 has 13 residues. Germline CDR1 is SGDLS and CDR2 is YYNGEE. V was trimmed by 0 bases and J by 7 bases, leaving 8 bases between them. This CDR3 reads CASSVAPQNEQFF. In DNA form, the CDR3 reads TGTGCCAGCAGCGTAGCTCCCCAGAATGAGCAGTTCTTC.

This clonotype was observed a few times. J is TRBJ2-1 and V is TRBV3-1, with 9 nucleotides matching TRBD2. Losses at the gene ends were 3 bases for V and 7 bases for J; bases not matched to a gene: 7. Germline lookup yields CDR1 LGHDT and CDR2 YNNKEL (reference sequence). The CDR3 totals 15 residues. The CDR3 bases are TGTGCCAGCAGCCATGCGGGAGGGCCGGGAAATGAGCAGTTCTTC. This encodes CASSHAGGPGNEQFF.

The chain combines TRBV28 with TRBJ1-5; no clear D. The CDR3 sequence is 12 residues long. Germline loops: CDR1 MDHEN, CDR2 SYDVKM. Trimming pared 4 bases from V and 5 bases from J, leaving 6 bases between. This CDR3 reads CASSSSDQPQHF. The DNA for the CDR3 is TGTGCCAGCAGTTCCTCAGATCAGCCCCAGCATTTT.

The table lists this clonotype with a few counts. CDR3 bases: TGCAGTGCTAGAAAGGGACTAGCAGCGATCTACGAGCAGTACTTC. It translates to CSARKGLAAIYEQYF. V is TRBV20-1 and J is TRBJ2-7; TRBD2 aligns across 9 bases. V trimming: 2 bases; J trimming: 3 bases; junction bases outside the gene matches: 8. The CDR3 length is 15 residues. Germline-derived CDR1 and CDR2 are DFQATT and SNEGSKA (reference sequence).

The chain links TRBV12-3 or TRBV12-4 to TRBJ1-5; the D is unclear. This CDR3 has 14 residues. V shed 1 base and J shed 10 bases, with 14 bases lying between them. DNA of the CDR3: TGTGCCAGCAGTTTAGGTGGGATTATCAGTCCCCAGCATTTT. It is translated as CASSLGGIISPQHF.

The chain couples TRBV11-1 to TRBJ2-5; D gene ambiguous. Between the trimmed V and J ends, which lost 2 bases and 5 bases, there was a span of 9 bases. Germline V gene data show CDR1 as SGHAT and CDR2 as FQDESV (reference sequence). The CDR3 sequence is 13 residues long. Here the CDR3 reads CASSLSLLETQYF. In DNA form, the CDR3 reads TGTGCCAGCAGCTTATCACTCCTGGAGACCCAGTACTTC.

V is TRBV29-1 and J is TRBJ2-7; 9 nucleotides align to TRBD1. From germline, CDR1 is SQVTM and CDR2 ANQGSEA. The ends lost 7 bases at V and 3 bases at J; junction bases unmatched: 4. The CDR3 has 12 amino acids. The DNA of the CDR3 is TGCAGCGCCTTGACAGGGGGCTACGAGCAGTACTTC. Protein product: CSALTGGYEQYF.

The V and J genes are TRBV7-7 and TRBJ2-1, with 7 bases lining up with TRBD2. Losses at the gene ends were 5 bases for V and 4 bases for J; bases not matched to a gene: 11. Germline lookup yields CDR1 SSHAT and CDR2 FNYEAQ (reference sequence). The CDR3 is made up of 16 amino acids. The CDR3 sequence: CASSRAGLAAYNEQFF. The CDR3 DNA is TGTGCCAGCAGCCGGGCGGGGCTAGCGGCTTACAATGAGCAGTTCTTC.

This clonotype was detected a few times. CDR3 in amino acids: CSAPRLAGGKEQFF. The CDR3 coding sequence is TGCAGTGCTCCCCGACTAGCGGGAGGGAAGGAGCAGTTCTTC. This sequence joins TRBV20-1 and TRBJ2-1, with TRBD2 matching 14 bases. Looked up from germline, CDR1 is DFQATT and CDR2 is SNEGSKA (reference sequence). J lost 10 bases, V lost 5 bases, and 7 bases had no gene match. The CDR3 consists of 14 residues.

This clonotype was seen a few times. The chain is built from TRBV7-8 and TRBJ1-1, with no clear D. V dropped 6 bases and J dropped 2 bases, with 10 bases sitting between them. CDR3 length equals 13 residues. Germline V gives CDR1 SGHVS, CDR2 FQNEAQ. CDR3 DNA: TGTGCCAGCAGTACCAAGGGTAACACTGAAGCTTTCTTT. Protein product: CASSTKGNTEAFF.

This clonotype has more than one count but fewer than ten. The chain is built from TRBV12-3 or TRBV12-4 and TRBJ2-7; 12 bases agree with TRBD2. The CDR3 runs to 17 residues. Trimming took 1 base from V and 3 from J; bases not matched to a gene: 7. The CDR3 region has the DNA TGTGCCAGCAGTTTAGGGACTAGCGGGACATTCGGCTACGAGCAGTACTTC. Translated: CASSLGTSGTFGYEQYF.

J is TRBJ2-7 and V is TRBV5-1; TRBD1 might be the D (6 bases). V was cut by 4 bases and J by 2 bases, with 19 bases left in between. Germline V CDR1 and CDR2: SGHRS, YFSETQ. The CDR3 spans 16 residues. The CDR3 bases are TGCGCCAGCAGCCCTGGGGGACATGTGGAAACCTACGAGCAGTACTTC. Translation: CASSPGGHVETYEQYF.

V gene TRBV19 combines with J gene TRBJ2-1, with 9 bases identical to TRBD2. Trimming cost V 7 bases and J 5 bases; bases outside gene matches: 6. Germline CDR1 LNHDA, CDR2 SQIVND (reference sequence). The CDR3 is 14 amino acids. The CDR3 here is CASKGGRAHNEQFF. The CDR3 DNA is TGTGCCAGTAAAGGCGGGAGGGCCCACAATGAGCAGTTCTTC. Supplemented by reference TRBV19 and TRBJ2-1, the full variable domain reads DGGITQSPKYLFRKEGQNVTLSCEQNLNHDAMYWYRQDPGQGLRLIYYSQIVNDFQKGDIAEGYSVSREKKESFPLTVTSAQKNPTAFYLCASKGGRAHNEQFFGPGTRLTVL.

Only a few counts were recorded for this clonotype. The rearrangement joins TRBV29-1 to TRBJ2-1, with 8 bases matching TRBD2. Germline CDR1 reads SQVTM; CDR2 reads ANQGSEA. This CDR3 region has 12 residues. Unmatched junction bases numbered 1, after V lost 3 bases and J lost 6 bases. The CDR3 DNA reads TGCAGCGTTGAGGCGGGAGGCAATGAGCAGTTCTTC. Translation: CSVEAGGNEQFF.

This clonotype came up once. The chain joins TRBV5-1 to TRBJ2-1, with TRBD1 matching over 7 bases. V lost 0 bases to trimming and J lost 8 bases; unmatched junction nucleotides: 11. The CDR3 contains 16 residues. Germline CDR1 is SGHRS and CDR2 is YFSETQ. The chain's CDR3 is CASSLGGQPFVDEQFF. The CDR3 bases are TGCGCCAGCAGCTTGGGGGGACAGCCCTTTGTGGATGAGCAGTTCTTC.

This clonotype has more than one count but fewer than ten. This chain connects TRBV27 to TRBJ2-2; D is uncertain. CDR3 length: 15 residues. CDR1 MNHEY and CDR2 SMNVEV come from the germline V gene (reference sequence). V was trimmed by 7 bases and J by 2 bases, leaving 14 bases between them. CDR3: CASKMTEYNTGELFF. The CDR3 DNA reads TGTGCCAGCAAAATGACCGAATATAACACCGGGGAGCTGTTTTTT.

The CDR3 sequence is CASSLAQGSFYEQYF. CDR3 DNA sequence: TGCGCCAGCAGCTTGGCGCAGGGTTCCTTCTACGAGCAGTACTTC. The chain joins TRBV5-1 to TRBJ2-7, with a possible D match to TRBD1 (5 bases). Trimming removed 0 bases from V and 3 bases from J, with 13 bases in between. CDR1 is SGHRS and CDR2 is YFSETQ in the germline V gene. This CDR3 comprises 15 residues. Drawing the rest from reference TRBV5-1 and TRBJ2-7, the complete variable domain is KAGVTQTPRYLIKTRGQQVTLSCSPISGHRSVSWYQQTPGQGLQFLFEYFSETQRNKGNFPGRFSGRQFSNSRSEMNVSTLELGDSALYLCASSLAQGSFYEQYFGPGTRLTVT.

The chain carries TRBV5-1 and TRBJ2-5; 7 nucleotides match TRBD1. The CDR3 extends over 15 amino acids. Germline V gene sequence: CDR1 SGHRS, CDR2 YFSETQ. The J segment lost 5 bases and the V segment lost 0 bases, leaving 7 bases of the junction unmatched. CDR3 DNA sequence: TGCGCCAGCAGCTTGGGACAGGGCCGGCGTGAGACCCAGTACTTC. This gives the protein CASSLGQGRRETQYF.

A few counts support this clonotype. This chain uses TRBV7-9 with TRBJ2-7, with 9 bases that match TRBD2. Unmatched junction bases numbered 5, after V lost 2 bases and J lost 3 bases. The germline V gene has CDR1 SEHNR and CDR2 FQNEAQ (reference sequence). The CDR3 spans 15 residues. The CDR3 nucleotides read TGTGCCAGCAGCTTATTAGCGGGAGCGGACTACGAGCAGTACTTC. Translation: CASSLLAGADYEQYF.

The rearrangement joins TRBV6-2 or TRBV6-3 to TRBJ2-1; tentative D call: TRBD2 (6 bases). This CDR3 spans 12 amino acids. V was shortened by 5 bases and J by 15 bases, with 17 bases between the two germline ends. The germline V gene has CDR1 MNHEY and CDR2 SVGEGT. DNA for the CDR3: TGTGCCAGCAGTGACCCGGGACTTACTCTGTTCTTC. Its translation is CASSDPGLTLFF.

This clonotype turned up a few times. The chain recombines TRBV20-1 with TRBJ2-7; TRBD2 matches 7 bases. Germline values: CDR1 DFQATT, CDR2 SNEGSKA (reference sequence). With V trimmed by 0 bases and J by 0 bases, 5 bases remained unmatched. The CDR3 contains 15 residues. The CDR3 DNA is TGCAGTGCTAGAGAGCCGGGAGGCAGCTCCTACGAGCAGTACTTC. The encoded protein is CSAREPGGSSYEQYF.